A selection of T cell receptor beta chains follows, all from one sample in a study of beta chain features in type 1 diabetes. TCRdb's table, derived via immunoSEQ multiplex PCR, lists solely in-frame clones and lacks some. The sample has around 340,000 clones; approximately 8.2% are singletons. Sequencing used central memory CD4+ T cells from blood. These receptors were obtained from a woman under 30 in good health. Each CDR3 is given with its conserved first and last residue. The D gene is left open where the match is weak.

.	TRBV28	CASSQRLVKLETQYF
.	TRBV7-2	CASSLGRTSLSSMIF
.	TRBV7-8	CASSTTGARNEQFF
TRBD1	TRBV5-1	CASSLGDRVGMVPYEQYF
.	TRBV7-3	CASSSGQFTNNEQFF
.	TRBV11-2	CASSHNTDEQFF
.	TRBV7-8	CASSLHSLSNQPQHF
TRBD1	TRBV4-2	CASSARTGGFEGYTF
.	TRBV7-2	CASSLDLPQPQHF
.	TRBV7-9	CASSFKGNTEAFF
.	TRBV5-4	CASSLVGTKETQYF
TRBD1	TRBV11-1	CASSHYRGPNNEQFF
.	TRBV28	CASSLRDTHQPQHF
TRBD1	TRBV18	CASSQTGSTNTGELFF
TRBD2	TRBV7-2	CASSLQAGGYNEQFF
.	TRBV15	CATSRSGAGANVLTF
.	TRBV5-1	CASSLVSRDTDTQYF
TRBD1	TRBV7-2	CASSSPGQGYEQYF
TRBD1	TRBV27	CASSKLTGILEYNEQFF
TRBD2	TRBV7-9	CASSYRTSASGETQYF
.	TRBV19	CASTKRGNSGTEAFF
TRBD2	TRBV7-8	CASSLGLEKRREYF
.	TRBV7-9	CASSMRSTTYGYTF
.	TRBV18	CASSPPAGYGYTF